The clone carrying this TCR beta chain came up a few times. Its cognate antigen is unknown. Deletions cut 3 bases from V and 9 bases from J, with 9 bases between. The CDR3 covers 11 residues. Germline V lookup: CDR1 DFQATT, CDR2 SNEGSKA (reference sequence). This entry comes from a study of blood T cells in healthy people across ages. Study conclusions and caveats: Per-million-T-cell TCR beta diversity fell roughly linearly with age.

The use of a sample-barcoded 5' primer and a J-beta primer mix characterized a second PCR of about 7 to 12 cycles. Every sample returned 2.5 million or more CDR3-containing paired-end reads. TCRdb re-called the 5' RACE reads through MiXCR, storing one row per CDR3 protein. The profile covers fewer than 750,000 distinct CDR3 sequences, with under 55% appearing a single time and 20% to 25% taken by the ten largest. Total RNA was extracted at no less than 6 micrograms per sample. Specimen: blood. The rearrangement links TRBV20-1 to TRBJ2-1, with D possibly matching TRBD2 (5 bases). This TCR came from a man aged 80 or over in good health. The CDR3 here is CSARTGSEQFF. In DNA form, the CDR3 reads TGCAGTGCTAGGACTGGGAGTGAGCAGTTCTTC.